The source of this T cell receptor (beta chain) is a study of identifying expanded T cells in peripheral blood. Here immunoSEQ multiplex PCR was the method, and the copy in TCRdb shows in-frame clones only, minus some. Among approximately 79,000 clones listed, around 90% were seen once. Findings of the study overall: Differentially abundant clones: roughly 1.2 between replicates, 16.4 at about two weeks, over 18 at four.

On this clone itself: Its antigen is as yet unknown.

Collection occurred without any documented infections or immune events in donors. V gave up 4 bases and J gave up 2 bases, with 13 bases separating them. The CDR3 is 14 amino acids. The V gene's germline CDR1 is SGHRS and CDR2 YFSETQ. The chain uses TRBV5-1 and TRBJ2-7; a weak D match, TRBD2 (5 bases). The TCR originated in a person aged 18 to 75 in good health. The source material was blood. DNA of the CDR3: TGCGCCAGCAGCGCCCCCGGGAAGACCTACGAGCAGTACTTC. Translating gives CASSAPGKTYEQYF.